The T cell receptor (beta chain) under discussion was sequenced for a study of blood T cell repertoires in COVID-19. Study context: PBMCs, B-cell-depleted T cells, or T cells provided the cDNA or gDNA that made up the material.

V shed 3 bases, J shed 3 bases, and the junction held 2 bases outside the gene matches. The germline V gene encodes CDR1 SGDLS and CDR2 YYNGEE. The CDR3 is 15 amino acids. Produced via immunoSEQ multiplex PCR; TCRdb's table is partial and in-frame only. The sample shows more than 400,000 clones, approximately 83% of them seen only once. The V call is TRBV9, the J call TRBJ2-1, with TRBD2 matching over 11 bases. Sequencing input: peripheral blood. This receptor was obtained from a human donor in a cohort sampled during active COVID-19. The CDR3 loop reads CASSETSGVYNEQFF. The CDR3 DNA follows: TGTGCCAGCAGCGAGACTAGCGGGGTCTACAATGAGCAGTTCTTC.